Listed below are T cell receptor beta chains from one sample, sequenced in a study of response to subunit inactivated influenza vaccine. Each CDR3 protein gets one entry after TCRdb re-called the RT-PCR reads with MiXCR. The sample records about half a million distinct CDR3 sequences, roughly 25% being singletons. This material consisted of CD4+ T cells sorted from PBMCs, taken more than 4 days after vaccination. These receptors all stem from a man between 50 and 59 years old who received an inactivated influenza vaccine. Each CDR3 is given with its conserved first and last residue. The order of the fields is V gene, D gene, J gene, clone size, CDR3 protein, CDR3 DNA. The D gene is left open where the match is weak. Part of the rows lack a size; the others show once, few, many or a class for expanded clones.

V: TRBV2
D: -
J: TRBJ1-1
size: few
CDR3: CAGRTARTEAFF
DNA: TGTGCCGGTAGGACGGCTCGCACTGAAGCTTTCTTT

V: TRBV6-5
D: TRBD1
J: TRBJ2-5
size: -
CDR3: CASSKNRGMRETQYF
DNA: TGTGCCAGCAGTAAGAACAGGGGGATGAGAGAGACCCAGTACTTC

V: TRBV20-1
D: -
J: TRBJ1-2
size: few
CDR3: CSAPARYGYTF
DNA: TGCAGTGCCCCAGCGAGGTATGGCTACACCTTC

V: TRBV9
D: -
J: TRBJ2-5
size: -
CDR3: CASSVVTGRPETQYF
DNA: TGTGCCAGCAGCGTAGTCACAGGGAGGCCAGAGACCCAGTACTTC

V: TRBV7-2
D: -
J: TRBJ2-5
size: -
CDR3: CASSRDRNQETQYF
DNA: TGTGCCAGCAGCCGTGACAGGAACCAAGAGACCCAGTACTTC

V: TRBV6-5
D: -
J: TRBJ2-1
size: -
CDR3: CASSSERRDEQFF
DNA: TGTGCCAGCAGTTCCGAGAGACGGGATGAGCAGTTCTTC

V: TRBV5-1
D: TRBD2
J: TRBJ2-7
size: -
CDR3: CASSLRSGDYEQYF
DNA: TGCGCCAGCAGCTTGCGCAGCGGGGACTACGAGCAGTACTTC

V: TRBV5-1
D: -
J: TRBJ2-6
size: -
CDR3: CASSSGRTSGANVLTF
DNA: TGCGCCAGCAGCTCCGGACGGACCTCTGGGGCCAACGTCCTGACTTTC

V: TRBV5-5
D: TRBD2
J: TRBJ2-3
size: -
CDR3: CASSTLAGGPGDTQYF
DNA: TGTGCCAGCAGCACTCTAGCGGGAGGGCCAGGAGATACGCAGTATTTT

V: TRBV7-8
D: TRBD1
J: TRBJ2-2
size: -
CDR3: CASSLTDRGLGGELFF
DNA: TGTGCCAGCAGCTTAACGGACAGGGGGCTTGGCGGGGAGCTGTTTTTT

V: TRBV5-1
D: TRBD2
J: TRBJ2-3
size: -
CDR3: CASSSHKTSGRLRGTDTQYF
DNA: TGCGCCAGCAGCTCCCACAAGACTAGCGGGAGGTTGCGTGGCACAGATACGCAGTATTTT

V: TRBV9
D: -
J: TRBJ2-1
size: -
CDR3: CASSVASVNEQFF
DNA: TGTGCCAGCAGCGTAGCTTCTGTCAATGAGCAGTTCTTC

V: TRBV20-1
D: TRBD1
J: TRBJ1-5
size: -
CDR3: CSALPPGGLNQPQHF
DNA: TGCAGTGCTCTCCCCCCAGGGGGGCTCAATCAGCCCCAGCATTTT

V: TRBV7-2
D: TRBD2
J: TRBJ2-1
size: few
CDR3: CASLTSGYNEQFF
DNA: TGTGCCAGCCTCACTAGCGGCTACAATGAGCAGTTCTTC

V: TRBV20-1
D: -
J: TRBJ1-1
size: few
CDR3: CSASPPGSIAFF
DNA: TGCAGTGCTAGTCCCCCGGGGTCTATAGCTTTCTTT

V: TRBV6-2/TRBV6-3
D: TRBD1
J: TRBJ2-5
size: -
CDR3: CASSPKPGQLGTQYF
DNA: TGTGCCAGCAGTCCTAAACCGGGACAGTTAGGGACCCAGTACTTC

V: TRBV6-1
D: TRBD1
J: TRBJ2-3
size: few
CDR3: CASRKTGADTQYF
DNA: TGTGCCAGCAGGAAAACAGGGGCAGATACGCAGTATTTT

V: TRBV20-1
D: -
J: TRBJ2-1
size: -
CDR3: CSASASSYNEQFF
DNA: TGCAGTGCTAGCGCGAGCTCCTACAATGAGCAGTTCTTC

V: TRBV24-1
D: -
J: TRBJ2-7
size: -
CDR3: CATSDPLTYEQYF
DNA: TGTGCCACCAGTGACCCTTTAACATACGAGCAGTACTTC

V: TRBV7-2
D: -
J: TRBJ2-1
size: -
CDR3: CASSIEVRVLNEQFF
DNA: TGTGCCAGCAGCATAGAGGTCAGGGTCCTAAATGAGCAGTTCTTC

V: TRBV9
D: -
J: TRBJ2-2
size: few
CDR3: CASSVLATNTGELFF
DNA: TGTGCCAGCAGCGTTTTAGCGACGAACACCGGGGAGCTGTTTTTT

V: TRBV20-1
D: -
J: TRBJ2-3
size: -
CDR3: CSAGLSPSTDTQYF
DNA: TGCAGTGCCGGGCTAAGTCCAAGCACAGATACGCAGTATTTT

V: TRBV20-1
D: -
J: TRBJ2-7
size: few
CDR3: CSARRRRNEQYF
DNA: TGCAGTGCTAGACGCCGGAGGAACGAGCAGTACTTC

V: TRBV2
D: TRBD1
J: TRBJ1-2
size: few
CDR3: CASSEGQGSAGYTF
DNA: TGTGCCAGCAGTGAAGGACAGGGGTCTGCCGGCTACACCTTC

V: TRBV3-1
D: -
J: TRBJ2-1
size: few
CDR3: CASSEQGEQFF
DNA: TGTGCCAGCAGCGAGCAGGGGGAGCAGTTCTTC

V: TRBV12-3/TRBV12-4
D: TRBD1
J: TRBJ1-1
size: few
CDR3: CASSPADRGSRANTEAFF
DNA: TGTGCCAGCAGTCCCGCCGACAGGGGCAGTCGGGCGAACACTGAAGCTTTCTTT

V: TRBV30
D: -
J: TRBJ2-7
size: -
CDR3: CAWSGTAGSGQYF
DNA: TGTGCCTGGAGTGGGACAGCAGGGTCTGGGCAGTACTTC

V: TRBV10-3
D: -
J: TRBJ1-2
size: few
CDR3: CAISESGLWDYGYTF
DNA: TGTGCCATCAGTGAGTCGGGGCTCTGGGACTATGGCTACACCTTC

V: TRBV5-1
D: -
J: TRBJ2-3
size: few
CDR3: CASSLRTSTDTQYF
DNA: TGCGCCAGCAGCTTGCGAACTAGTACAGATACGCAGTATTTT

V: TRBV6-1
D: TRBD1
J: TRBJ1-6
size: few
CDR3: CASSGQGDSPLHF
DNA: TGTGCCAGCAGTGGACAGGGCGATTCACCCCTCCACTTT

V: TRBV9
D: TRBD2
J: TRBJ2-7
size: -
CDR3: CASSPTSGGDEQYF
DNA: TGTGCCAGCAGCCCGACTAGCGGGGGGGACGAGCAGTACTTC

V: TRBV12-3/TRBV12-4
D: TRBD2
J: TRBJ2-5
size: -
CDR3: CASSEGRTSGSGETQYF
DNA: TGTGCCAGCAGTGAAGGTCGGACTAGCGGGAGTGGGGAGACCCAGTACTTC

V: TRBV6-1
D: -
J: TRBJ1-5
size: few
CDR3: CASSSAGQPQHF
DNA: TGTGCCAGCAGCTCAGCGGGACAGCCCCAGCATTTT

V: TRBV3-1
D: TRBD1
J: TRBJ2-7
size: -
CDR3: CASSRQLDRAYEQYF
DNA: TGTGCCAGCAGCCGACAACTGGACAGGGCCTACGAGCAGTACTTC

V: TRBV4-2
D: -
J: TRBJ2-5
size: few
CDR3: CASSQGQERQETQYF
DNA: TGTGCCAGCAGCCAAGGGCAGGAGAGACAAGAGACCCAGTACTTC

V: TRBV3-1
D: -
J: TRBJ2-7
size: many
CDR3: CASSPNRIYEQYF
DNA: TGTGCCAGCAGCCCGAACAGGATCTACGAGCAGTACTTC

V: TRBV5-1
D: -
J: TRBJ1-1
size: few
CDR3: CASSLGDGRGTEAFF
DNA: TGCGCCAGCAGCTTGGGCGATGGCAGGGGTACTGAAGCTTTCTTT

V: TRBV10-2
D: TRBD2
J: TRBJ2-5
size: few
CDR3: CASGPGTSETQYF
DNA: TGCGCCAGCGGTCCCGGGACTAGCGAGACCCAGTACTTC

V: TRBV12-3/TRBV12-4
D: -
J: TRBJ2-7
size: -
CDR3: CASSFRAANYEQYF
DNA: TGTGCCAGCAGTTTTCGGGCAGCCAATTACGAGCAGTACTTC

V: TRBV7-9
D: -
J: TRBJ2-3
size: few
CDR3: CASSSAVGSWDTQYF
DNA: TGTGCCAGCAGCTCCGCCGTGGGATCCTGGGATACGCAGTATTTT

V: TRBV4-3
D: -
J: TRBJ2-2
size: -
CDR3: CASRPRSSPSDTGELFF
DNA: TGCGCCAGCAGACCAAGATCGTCGCCCTCTGACACCGGGGAGCTGTTTTTT

V: TRBV9
D: -
J: TRBJ2-2
size: -
CDR3: CASSVATNTGELFF
DNA: TGTGCCAGCAGCGTAGCAACGAACACCGGGGAGCTGTTTTTT

V: TRBV28
D: -
J: TRBJ2-1
size: few
CDR3: CASSLSGDIYNEQFF
DNA: TGTGCCAGCAGTTTATCTGGGGACATCTACAATGAGCAGTTCTTC

V: TRBV5-1
D: -
J: TRBJ2-3
size: many
CDR3: CASSLALSGTDTQYF
DNA: TGCGCCAGCAGCTTGGCATTGAGCGGCACAGATACGCAGTATTTT

V: TRBV28
D: TRBD1
J: TRBJ2-6
size: -
CDR3: CASNEDRVLSGANVLTF
DNA: TGTGCCAGCAATGAGGACAGGGTACTTTCTGGGGCCAACGTCCTGACTTTC

V: TRBV7-9
D: TRBD2
J: TRBJ2-1
size: few
CDR3: CASSPGLAGVGEQFF
DNA: TGTGCCAGCAGCCCAGGACTAGCGGGAGTCGGTGAGCAGTTCTTC

V: TRBV7-2
D: -
J: TRBJ2-5
size: -
CDR3: CASSPATMAETQYF
DNA: TGTGCCAGCAGCCCAGCAACAATGGCAGAGACCCAGTACTTC